Given below is one T cell receptor (beta chain) in context. The sample comes from a study of cytomegalovirus exposure and HLA in healthy donors. Some clones are missing from TCRdb's copy, which holds only in-frame ones; the method was immunoSEQ multiplex PCR. The sample has about 120,000 clones, about 87% seen once. The CDR3 spans 17 residues. Germline V gene data show CDR1 as WNHNN and CDR2 as SYGVQD (reference sequence). V shed 4 bases, J shed 5 bases, and the junction held 7 bases outside the gene matches. The clonotype was recovered from a man between 18 and 29 years old in good health and CMV-seronegative. The J gene is TRBJ2-2, the V gene TRBV10-1; 13 bases are shared with TRBD2. Sample: PBMCs. The CDR3 region is CASSGTSGSGLTGELFF. The CDR3 DNA follows: TGCGCCAGCAGTGGGACTAGCGGGAGCGGATTGACCGGGGAGCTGTTTTTT.